This T cell receptor beta chain was sequenced in a study of blood T cell repertoires in COVID-19. This table comes from immunoSEQ multiplex PCR, and its TCRdb copy is limited to in-frame clones, with some not included. The data show some 120,000 clones, roughly 85% seen once. This clone has a single count. CDR1 and CDR2 from the germline V gene are LNHNV and YYDKDF (reference sequence). The J segment lost 7 bases and the V segment lost 5 bases, leaving 11 bases of the junction unmatched. The CDR3 runs to 16 residues. The chain recombines TRBV15 with TRBJ1-6; TRBD1 aligns across 7 bases. The TCR was taken from a man aged 35-49 years with acute or convalescent COVID-19. The specimen sequenced was peripheral blood. The CDR3 bases are TGTGCCACCAGCCCTCGTAGGAACAGGGGCAATTCACCCCTCCACTTT. It specifies CATSPRRNRGNSPLHF.